This TCR beta chain was identified in a study of blood T cell repertoires in COVID-19 (dated by TCRdb to about 2020). For context, the study as a whole: The collaborator samples originated in the United States, Italy and Spain and spanned the acute and convalescent phases of COVID-19. The prospective study material was composed of cDNA or gDNA derived from T cells, B-cell-depleted T cells, or PBMCs. The dataset comprised deeply sampled blood TCRbeta repertoires from subjects exposed to, actively infected with, or recovered from COVID-19. Samples came from the ongoing ImmuneRACE study (first 160 participants) plus 1,254 subjects from 6 global collaborators. A freely available public database, intended as a resource for researchers studying the immune response to SARS-CoV-2, is where the repertoires were released. Where available, HLA class I and class II types were taken from metadata supplied by the sample provider and were not determined by assay-based typing. Sample metadata almost always included a de-identified subject ID, COVID-19 status, age in years and sex.

In this sample, this clone turned up a few times. What this receptor recognizes is not known. The input lacks base qualities; no much larger clone sits a single base away. Broad study findings and their caveats: The amount of clinical and demographic metadata varied by source and participant and was provided uncurated.

Collaborating institutions collected whole blood in K2EDTA tubes following their own protocols. For TCRbeta analysis, collaborators shipped samples in one of three forms: frozen whole blood, isolated PBMCs, or DNA extracted from either of those sample types. The germline V gene yields KGHDR for CDR1 and SFDVKD for CDR2. The CDR3 starts with the cysteine, ends with the phenylalanine, and has 15 residues. Kept here is only the CDR3 DNA, which spans 45 bases and is read in frame from base 1. At the junction V is shortened by 5 bases and J by 1 base, with 10 bases in between. TCRbeta CDR3 regions were amplified from genomic DNA by means of the immunoSEQ Assay, a bias-controlled multiplex PCR. From the authors' description of their analysis: Within the assay, amplification of reference gene primers was used to estimate how many nucleated cells each sample contained. Sequence reads were collapsed and filtered to measure the absolute abundance of every unique TCRbeta CDR3 rearrangement. Productive Simpson clonality was computed per sample as the square root of Simpson's diversity index over productive rearrangements. Here the immuneACCESS table is served through TCRdb, limited to in-frame sequences with V and J called. Missing clones are a known gap in these copies; in checked studies unresolved V genes cover under half, and the rest lacks a known reason. The V and J calls and clone size are taken from that table; D and trimming were inferred from the DNA. For this sample the table gives tens of thousands of clones, of which 65% to 85% were detected only once. Around 27% of the sample belongs to the ten largest clones.

This TCR was recovered from a human donor in a cohort sampled during active COVID-19. The V and J genes are TRBV24-1 and TRBJ2-2, with a weak D call of TRBD1 (6 bases match). The specimen sequenced was peripheral blood. The CDR3 protein: CATSGGTMNTGELFF. The nucleotides read TGTGCCACCAGTGGAGGGACAATGAACACCGGGGAGCTGTTTTTT.